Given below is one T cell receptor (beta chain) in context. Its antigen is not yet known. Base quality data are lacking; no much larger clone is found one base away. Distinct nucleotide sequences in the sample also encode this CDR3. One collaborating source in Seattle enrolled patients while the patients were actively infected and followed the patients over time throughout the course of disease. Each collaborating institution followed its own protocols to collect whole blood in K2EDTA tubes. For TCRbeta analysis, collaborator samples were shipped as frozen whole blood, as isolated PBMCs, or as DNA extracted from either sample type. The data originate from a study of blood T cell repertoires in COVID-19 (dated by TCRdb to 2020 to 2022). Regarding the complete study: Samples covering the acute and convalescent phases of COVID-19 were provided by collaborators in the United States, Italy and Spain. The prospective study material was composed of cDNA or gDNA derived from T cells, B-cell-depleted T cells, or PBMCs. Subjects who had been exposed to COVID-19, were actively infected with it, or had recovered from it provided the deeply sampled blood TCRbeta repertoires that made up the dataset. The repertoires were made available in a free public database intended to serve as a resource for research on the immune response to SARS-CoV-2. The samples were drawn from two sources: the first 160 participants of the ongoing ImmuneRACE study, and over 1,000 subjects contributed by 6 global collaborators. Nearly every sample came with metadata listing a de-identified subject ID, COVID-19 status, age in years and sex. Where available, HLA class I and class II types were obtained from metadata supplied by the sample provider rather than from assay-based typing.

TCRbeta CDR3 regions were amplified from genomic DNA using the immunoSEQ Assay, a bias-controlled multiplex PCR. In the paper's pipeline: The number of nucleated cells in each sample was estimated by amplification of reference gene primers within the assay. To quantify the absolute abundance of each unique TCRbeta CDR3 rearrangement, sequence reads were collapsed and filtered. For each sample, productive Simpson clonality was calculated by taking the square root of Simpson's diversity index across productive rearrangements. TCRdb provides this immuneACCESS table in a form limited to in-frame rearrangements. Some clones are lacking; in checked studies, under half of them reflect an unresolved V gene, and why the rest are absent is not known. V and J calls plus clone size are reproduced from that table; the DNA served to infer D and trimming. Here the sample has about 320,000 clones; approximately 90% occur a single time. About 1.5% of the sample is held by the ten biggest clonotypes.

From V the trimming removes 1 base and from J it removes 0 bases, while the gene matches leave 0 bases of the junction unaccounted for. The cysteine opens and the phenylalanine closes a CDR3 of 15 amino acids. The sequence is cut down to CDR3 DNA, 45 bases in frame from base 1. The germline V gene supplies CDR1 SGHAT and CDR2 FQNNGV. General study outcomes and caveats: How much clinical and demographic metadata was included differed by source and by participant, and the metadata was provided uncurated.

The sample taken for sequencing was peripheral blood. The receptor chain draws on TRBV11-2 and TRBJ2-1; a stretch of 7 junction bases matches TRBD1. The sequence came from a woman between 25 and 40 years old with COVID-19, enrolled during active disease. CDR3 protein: CASSLGTGSYNEQFF. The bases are TGTGCCAGCAGCTTAGGGACAGGCTCCTACAATGAGCAGTTCTTC.